The following is a T cell receptor (beta chain) sequence with its context. Treatment of any kind had been given to no patient before thyroid surgery. This sample was taken from a study of metastatic and nonmetastatic thyroid tumors. Study background: Comparative analysis of repertoires was undertaken across blood and tumor or nodule tissue obtained from malignant and benign thyroid patients.

Original methodology: Clinicopathological groups supplied CDR3 differences that were used to build a distant-metastasis classifier for papillary thyroid cancer. TCRdb re-called clones from the PCR reads using MiXCR. The V and J calls were not made by the authors but by TCRdb's processing. The sample lists tens of thousands of clones, about 21% occurring once. This CDR3 contains 14 residues. In germline, CDR1 is GTSNPN, CDR2 SVGIG (reference sequence). V lost 7 bases and J lost 5; bases outside the gene matches: 11. Source material: blood. The genes are TRBV30 and TRBJ1-2; 9 bases align to TRBD1. This sequence was found in a female donor with papillary thyroid cancer or a benign thyroid nodule (not recorded which). Some clones in this sample may be carry-over from other donors' samples. The CDR3 reads CASTALQGAYGYTF. Written as DNA, the CDR3 is TGTGCCTCGACTGCCCTACAGGGGGCATATGGCTACACCTTC.